The 11 T cell receptor beta chains below were found in one sample sequenced in a study of post-analysis software for immune sequencing data. Prepared TCR beta cDNA libraries contained unique molecular identifiers. TCRdb reanalysed the PCR reads using MiXCR and keeps one entry per CDR3 protein. Of approximately 630,000 distinct CDR3 sequences in the sample, approximately 59% were seen once. General study results and limits: Four or five TRBV segments were more frequent in patients than controls; TRBV5-6, TRBV5-1 and TRBV20-1 belonged to this group.

These receptors' antigens are unknown. Sequencing used blood. These receptors were obtained from a girl aged 2 to 10 with multiple sclerosis.

The rearrangement links TRBV3-1 to TRBJ2-1; D may be TRBD1 or TRBD2 (5 bases each). This CDR3 is built from 12 residues. CDR1 LGHDT and CDR2 YNNKEL come from the germline V gene (reference sequence). The ends were cut back, 9 bases at V and 5 bases at J, with 11 bases in the middle. CDR3 in DNA: TGTGCCAGGAGGGGCCCTGACAATGAGCAGTTCTTC. Its protein is CARRGPDNEQFF.

V gene TRBV29-1 combines with J gene TRBJ1-1; weak D call: TRBD1 (5 bases). Trimming removed 5 bases at V and 5 bases at J, with 9 bases between. The germline V gene encodes CDR1 SQVTM and CDR2 ANQGSEA. The CDR3 is 11 amino acids. Here the CDR3 reads CSVPGGTEAFF. CDR3 DNA: TGCAGCGTTCCGGGGGGGACTGAAGCTTTCTTT.

This chain uses TRBV15 with TRBJ2-1; D is ambiguous. The CDR3 covers 11 residues. Germline V CDR1 and CDR2: LNHNV, YYDKDF (reference sequence). Trimming left V 0 bases short and J 12 bases short, with 6 bases between. CDR3 protein: CATSREFVQFF. DNA of the CDR3: TGTGCCACCAGCAGAGAATTTGTGCAGTTCTTC.

CDR3 sequence: CASSGDRADTQYF. DNA for the CDR3: TGTGCCAGCAGTGGGGACAGGGCAGATACGCAGTATTTT. The chain joins TRBV2 to TRBJ2-3, with 9 bases lining up with TRBD1. The CDR3 runs 13 residues. The germline V gene has CDR1 SNHLY and CDR2 FYNNEI. V lost 4 bases and J lost 4; bases outside the gene matches: 0.

In its sample, this clonotype was seen once. V gene TRBV7-6 combines with J gene TRBJ2-1; D perhaps matches TRBD2 (5 bases). The ends were cut back, 5 bases at V and 8 bases at J, with 10 bases in the middle. This CDR3 contains 12 residues. From germline, CDR1 is SGHVS and CDR2 FNYEAQ. This CDR3 reads CASSHSGYEQFF. The CDR3 DNA sequence: TGTGCCAGCAGCCACAGCGGTTATGAGCAGTTCTTC. Full variable domain (rest looked up from reference TRBV7-6 and TRBJ2-1): GAGVSQSPRYKVTKRGQDVALRCDPISGHVSLYWYRQALGQGPEFLTYFNYEAQQDKSGLPNDRFSAERPEGSISTLTIQRTEQRDSAMYRCASSHSGYEQFFGPGTRLTVL.

This chain connects TRBV20-1 to TRBJ2-7; 8 bases are a match to TRBD2. This CDR3 is 14 amino acids long. The germline V gene has CDR1 DFQATT and CDR2 SNEGSKA (reference sequence). V shed 3 bases and J 0 bases; nucleotides not matched to a gene: 4. The CDR3 spells CSARREAASYEQYF. The CDR3 coding sequence is TGCAGTGCTAGGCGGGAGGCCGCCTCCTACGAGCAGTACTTC.

The rearrangement links TRBV5-1 to TRBJ2-7; no firm D call. The V end was cut by 3 bases, the J end by 3 bases, with 7 bases between. In germline, CDR1 is SGHRS, CDR2 YFSETQ. This CDR3 is 12 amino acids long. CDR3 DNA sequence: TGCGCCAGCAGCTCGCAAGACTACGAGCAGTACTTC. Amino acids: CASSSQDYEQYF.

This clonotype was observed a handful of times. The CDR3 DNA follows: TGTGCCACCAGCGAAGGGACAGGGGGTTCACCCCTCCACTTT. Residues: CATSEGTGGSPLHF. This chain joins TRBV15 and TRBJ1-6, with 11 bases aligning to TRBD1. V lost 5 bases to trimming and J lost 9 bases; unmatched junction nucleotides: 3. This CDR3 has 14 amino acids. The germline V gene encodes CDR1 LNHNV and CDR2 YYDKDF (reference sequence).

This clonotype was found a few times. The chain couples TRBV20-1 to TRBJ1-1; D is undetermined. Trimming took off 6 bases at V and 2 bases at J, with 13 bases between the two ends. The germline V gene has CDR1 DFQATT and CDR2 SNEGSKA (reference sequence). CDR3 length: 13 residues. As DNA, the CDR3 is TGCAGTGCCGACCTGACCGCTAACACTGAAGCTTTCTTT. It translates to CSADLTANTEAFF.

The J gene is TRBJ1-2, the V gene TRBV12-3 or TRBV12-4, with a weak D call TRBD1 (6 bases). V lost 5 bases to trimming and J lost 4 bases, with 14 bases between them. The CDR3 loop spans 14 amino acids. In nucleotides, the CDR3 is TGTGCCAGCAGTACCTCTGGACAGTTCTATGGCTACACCTTC. Translated: CASSTSGQFYGYTF.

The chain couples TRBV6-2 or TRBV6-3 to TRBJ2-1; D is unclear. The germline V gene has CDR1 MNHEY and CDR2 SVGEGT. V lost 4 bases to trimming and J lost 4 bases, with 14 bases between them. The CDR3 covers 15 residues. CDR3 protein: CASSSPGWAYNEQFF. CDR3 nucleotide sequence: TGTGCCAGCAGTTCCCCCGGGTGGGCGTACAATGAGCAGTTCTTC.